Described below is a single T cell receptor (beta chain) sequence and its context. The target antigen is unknown. TCRdb's table, derived via immunoSEQ multiplex PCR, lists solely in-frame clones and lacks some. The sample holds 170,000 or so clones; approximately 70% are singletons and the top ten take over 9.5%. The germline V gene encodes CDR1 DFQATT and CDR2 SNEGSKA (reference sequence). The CDR3 contains 11 residues. Trimming took off 1 base at V and 7 bases at J, with 7 bases between the two ends. This entry is derived from a study of shared clonotypes between healthy human individuals. Whole-study findings and limits: Rarefaction indicated that sorted-subset sequencing remained incomplete although depth was large.

This clonotype was sampled from a man younger than 45 in good health. Sequenced material: memory CD4+ T cells sorted from blood. Stated subset: CD45RA-negative fraction. The chain carries TRBV20-1 and TRBJ1-1; weak D call: TRBD1 (6 bases). The CDR3 sequence is CSARGTVEAFF. For the CDR3, the DNA is TGCAGTGCTAGAGGGACAGTTGAAGCTTTCTTT.